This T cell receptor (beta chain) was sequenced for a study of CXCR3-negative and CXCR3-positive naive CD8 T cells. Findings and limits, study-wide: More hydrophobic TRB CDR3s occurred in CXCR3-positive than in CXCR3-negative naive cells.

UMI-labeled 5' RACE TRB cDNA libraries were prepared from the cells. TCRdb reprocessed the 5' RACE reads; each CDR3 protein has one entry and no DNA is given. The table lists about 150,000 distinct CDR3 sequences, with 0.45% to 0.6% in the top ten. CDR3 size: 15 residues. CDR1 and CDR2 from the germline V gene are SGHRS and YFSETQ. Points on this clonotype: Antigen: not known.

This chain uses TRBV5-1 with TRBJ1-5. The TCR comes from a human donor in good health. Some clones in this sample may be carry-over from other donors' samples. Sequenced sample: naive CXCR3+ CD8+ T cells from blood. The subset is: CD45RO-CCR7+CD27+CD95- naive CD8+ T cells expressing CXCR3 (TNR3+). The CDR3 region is CAGSQGLEPNQPQHF. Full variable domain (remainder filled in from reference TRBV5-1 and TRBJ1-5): KAGVTQTPRYLIKTRGQQVTLSCSPISGHRSVSWYQQTPGQGLQFLFEYFSETQRNKGNFPGRFSGRQFSNSRSEMNVSTLELGDSALYLCAGSQGLEPNQPQHFGDGTRLSIL.